Listed below are T cell receptor beta chains from one sample, sequenced in a study of blood T cell repertoires in COVID-19. Data came from immunoSEQ multiplex PCR; TCRdb stores just in-frame clones and leaves some out. The sample includes roughly 200,000 clones, over 75% of them seen just once. Sequencing used peripheral blood. All receptors come from a woman of 80 years or more with active or convalescent COVID-19. The CDR3 runs from the conserved cysteine through the conserved F or W. The D gene is left open where the match is weak. Rows give clone size only sometimes, using once, few, many, or a class for an expanded clone.

NA	NA	TRBJ2-7	TRBV5-6	CASSLGDSPPNYEQYF	TGTGCCAGCAGCCTGGGAGACAGTCCCCCTAACTACGAGCAGTACTTC
NA	NA	TRBJ1-6	TRBV10-1	CASSEQASNSPLHF	TGCGCCAGCAGTGAACAGGCATCTAATTCACCCCTCCACTTT
NA	NA	TRBJ2-4	TRBV7-2	CASSFGEERNIQYF	TGTGCCAGCAGCTTTGGGGAGGAGAGGAACATTCAGTACTTC
NA	TRBD1	TRBJ2-1	TRBV18	CASSTWTGASYNEQFF	TGTGCCAGCTCAACGTGGACAGGAGCCTCCTACAATGAGCAGTTCTTC
few	NA	TRBJ2-3	TRBV10-3	CAISDYSRGTDTQYF	TGTGCCATCAGTGACTACAGCCGCGGCACAGATACGCAGTATTTT
once	TRBD1	TRBJ1-6	TRBV6-1	CASIRDRDSPLHF	TGTGCCAGCATTAGGGACAGGGATTCACCCCTCCACTTT
NA	TRBD2	TRBJ2-1	TRBV10-3	CAISASGGAYNEQFF	TGTGCCATCAGTGCTAGCGGGGGGGCTTACAATGAGCAGTTCTTC
NA	TRBD1	TRBJ2-7	TRBV7-8	CASSFDRGFFYEQYF	TGTGCCAGCAGCTTCGACAGGGGTTTTTTTTACGAGCAGTACTTC
once	TRBD1	TRBJ1-1	TRBV18	CASSGGQEWGQAFF	TGTGCCAGCTCGGGCGGACAGGAGTGGGGTCAAGCTTTCTTT
once	NA	TRBJ2-3	TRBV7-9	CASSLLVGGSDTQYF	TGTGCCAGCAGCTTATTGGTGGGAGGATCAGATACGCAGTATTTT
NA	TRBD1	TRBJ1-1	TRBV4-3	CASSPHPGTANTEAFF	TGCGCCAGCAGCCCACATCCCGGGACAGCGAACACTGAAGCTTTCTTT
NA	TRBD1	TRBJ1-2	TRBV12-3/TRBV12-4	CASSKTGAYGYTF	TGTGCCAGCAGCAAGACAGGGGCTTATGGCTACACCTTC
NA	NA	TRBJ2-5	TRBV6-5	CASGDQETQYF	TGTGCCAGCGGAGACCAAGAGACCCAGTACTTC
NA	TRBD1	TRBJ2-1	TRBV19	CASSTGTGVSRHNEQFF	TGTGCCAGTAGTACCGGGACAGGGGTCTCTCGGCACAATGAGCAGTTCTTC
NA	TRBD1	TRBJ1-3	TRBV4-2	CASSQDQGASGNTIYF	TGTGCCAGCAGCCAAGATCAGGGGGCCTCGGGAAACACCATATATTTT
NA	NA	TRBJ1-4	TRBV6-1	CASSDESTAWVEKLFF	TGTGCCAGCAGTGATGAGTCCACAGCTTGGGTGGAAAAACTGTTTTTT
NA	TRBD1	TRBJ2-7	TRBV19	CASSGQVSPLHEQYF	TGTGCCAGTAGTGGACAGGTGTCCCCCCTACACGAGCAGTACTTC
NA	NA	TRBJ1-2	TRBV6-1	CASSDLRGILNYGYTF	TGTGCCAGCAGTGACCTTAGGGGGATTCTCAACTATGGCTACACCTTC
NA	TRBD1	TRBJ1-6	TRBV19	CASTPGTDNSPLHF	TGTGCCAGTACCCCCGGGACAGATAATTCACCCCTCCACTTT
NA	NA	TRBJ1-1	TRBV30	CAWTALNTEAFF	TGTGCCTGGACAGCGTTGAACACTGAAGCTTTCTTT
NA	NA	TRBJ2-2	TRBV18	CASSPELRSTGELFF	TGTGCCAGCTCACCGGAACTACGGAGTACCGGGGAGCTGTTTTTT
few	TRBD2	TRBJ2-2	TRBV9	CASSVAVRLAGKNTGELFF	TGTGCCAGCAGCGTAGCAGTCCGACTAGCGGGAAAGAACACCGGGGAGCTGTTTTTT
NA	TRBD1	TRBJ1-2	TRBV6-5	CASSSPDRGGGYTF	TGTGCCAGCAGCTCACCTGACAGGGGAGGAGGCTACACCTTC
few	TRBD1	TRBJ1-5	TRBV3-1/TRBV3-2	CASSQGLAGGSNQPQHF	TGTGCCAGCAGCCAAGGTTTGGCAGGGGGAAGCAATCAGCCCCAGCATTTT